The clone carrying this T cell receptor (beta chain) occurred a few times. Treatment of the sample: oral pan-JAK inhibitor, 5-10 mg twice daily. Patients with alopecia areata provided lesional scalp punch biopsies as well as peripheral blood. Separation by sorting yielded CD4+ and CD8+ T cells from PBMCs. The record originates from a study of CD8+ T cells in alopecia areata. Following extraction, RNA underwent reverse transcription to cDNA, which served as the sequencing template. Clones were sequenced by immunoSEQ multiplex PCR, and TCRdb holds only the in-frame ones, with some missing. The profile shows just over 150,000 clones, just over 65% of them singletons. The origin of this receptor is a human donor with alopecia areata. Material: CD4+ T cells sorted from blood, obtained at week 4, from a patient treated with tofacitinib.

Here the CDR3 DNA reads TGTGCCAGCAGCGCTTCGACAGGGGGAATTGATGAGCAGTTCTTC. It codes for CASSASTGGIDEQFF. The J gene is TRBJ2-1, the V gene TRBV9, with TRBD1 matching 9 bases. The germline V gene encodes CDR1 SGDLS and CDR2 YYNGEE. V shed 3 bases and J 8 bases; nucleotides not matched to a gene: 9. The CDR3 is 15 amino acids.